This T cell receptor beta chain was obtained from a study of shared clonotypes between healthy human individuals. Findings and caveats of the study: Blood was the only sampled material, and tissue repertoires likely differ. The study drew on few donors, limiting represented genetic and exposure-history diversity. Non-shared clonotypes had lower generation probabilities than those shared by all four donors.

From germline, CDR1 is MNHEY and CDR2 SMNVEV (reference sequence). The CDR3 contains 14 residues. The V gene lost 5 bases and the J gene lost 2 bases, with 12 bases spanning the gap. With regard to this clone: The antigen is not known.

Deep was the level used in running the assay. The assay was immunoSEQ multiplex PCR, and TCRdb's table has in-frame clones only and misses some. The sample contains around 690,000 clones, 90% of which appear only once. Specimen: memory CD8+ T cells from PBMCs. The subset is: CD45RO+ cells pooled with CCR7-negative TemRA cells. The chain uses TRBV27 and TRBJ1-2, with D hard to call. This TCR was sampled from a man aged 18 to 35 in good health. Some clones in this sample may be carry-over from other donors' samples. The CDR3 DNA sequence: TGTGCCAGCAGTCCCCACCCCCCCAACTATGGCTACACCTTC. This gives the protein CASSPHPPNYGYTF.